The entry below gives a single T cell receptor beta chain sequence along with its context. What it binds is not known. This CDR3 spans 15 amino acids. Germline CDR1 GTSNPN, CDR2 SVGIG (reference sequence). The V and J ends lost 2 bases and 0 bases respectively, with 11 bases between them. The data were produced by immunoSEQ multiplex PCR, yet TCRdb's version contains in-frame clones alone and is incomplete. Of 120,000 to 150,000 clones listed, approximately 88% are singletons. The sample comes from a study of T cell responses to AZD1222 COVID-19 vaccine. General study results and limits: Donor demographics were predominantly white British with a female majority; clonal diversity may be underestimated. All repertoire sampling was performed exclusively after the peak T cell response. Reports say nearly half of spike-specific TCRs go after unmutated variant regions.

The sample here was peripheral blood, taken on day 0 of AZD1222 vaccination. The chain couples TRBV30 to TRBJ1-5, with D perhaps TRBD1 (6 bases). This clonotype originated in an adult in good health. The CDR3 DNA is TGTGCCTGGAGTAGCCCGGGACATAGCAATCAGCCCCAGCATTTT. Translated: CAWSSPGHSNQPQHF.